Listed below are T cell receptor beta chains from one sample, sequenced in a study of shared clonotypes between healthy human individuals. The repertoire was sequenced with immunoSEQ multiplex PCR; TCRdb's copy has only in-frame clones and lacks some. The table includes around 1.5 million clones, about 98% detected once. The sequencing sample was made of naive CD4+ T cells sorted from blood. The source of these receptors is a man aged 30 to 39 in good health. The CDR3 runs from the conserved cysteine through the conserved F or W. A D gene is named only where the DNA matches it firmly. Only part of the rows carry a size: once, few, many, or a class if the clone is expanded.

d_gene: NA; abundance: NA; v_gene: TRBV5-1; j_gene: TRBJ2-7; CDR3nt: TGCGCCAGCAGCCCGGACTTGAGCTCCTACGAGCAGTACTTC; CDR3aa: CASSPDLSSYEQYF
d_gene: NA; abundance: NA; v_gene: TRBV6-1; j_gene: TRBJ2-7; CDR3nt: TGTGCCAGCAGTGAAAATATGGGCTTCTACGAGCAGTACTTC; CDR3aa: CASSENMGFYEQYF
d_gene: TRBD1; abundance: NA; v_gene: TRBV7-2; j_gene: TRBJ2-2; CDR3nt: TGTGCCAGCAGTCCTGGACAGGGGTCCACCGGGGAGCTGTTTTTT; CDR3aa: CASSPGQGSTGELFF
d_gene: TRBD1; abundance: NA; v_gene: TRBV28; j_gene: TRBJ1-2; CDR3nt: TGTGCCAGCAGTTTATATATCGGGACAGGGATTAACTATGGCTACACCTTC; CDR3aa: CASSLYIGTGINYGYTF
d_gene: TRBD1; abundance: NA; v_gene: TRBV30; j_gene: TRBJ2-5; CDR3nt: TGTGCCCGGGGACAGGGGGGCCAAGAGACCCAGTACTTC; CDR3aa: CARGQGGQETQYF
d_gene: TRBD2; abundance: NA; v_gene: TRBV11-2; j_gene: TRBJ2-5; CDR3nt: TGTGCCAGCAGCTTAGCCAGCCTAGCGGCCGGGTCGGAGACCCAGTACTTC; CDR3aa: CASSLASLAAGSETQYF
d_gene: NA; abundance: NA; v_gene: TRBV7-6; j_gene: TRBJ2-5; CDR3nt: TGTGCCAGCAGCTTGACGGCCACAATAGGGACCCAGTACTTC; CDR3aa: CASSLTATIGTQYF
d_gene: NA; abundance: NA; v_gene: TRBV6-5; j_gene: TRBJ2-1; CDR3nt: TGTGCCAGCAGAGCCCTCGGCGGGATCGACAATGAGCAGTTCTTC; CDR3aa: CASRALGGIDNEQFF
d_gene: NA; abundance: NA; v_gene: TRBV11-2; j_gene: TRBJ2-1; CDR3nt: TGTGCCAGCAGCCCAGCCGCACAGCTGGGGAATGAGCAGTTCTTC; CDR3aa: CASSPAAQLGNEQFF
d_gene: NA; abundance: NA; v_gene: TRBV28; j_gene: TRBJ2-5; CDR3nt: TGTGCCACCACCCGAGACAGCATCCAAGAGACCCAGTACTTC; CDR3aa: CATTRDSIQETQYF
d_gene: TRBD1; abundance: NA; v_gene: TRBV5-1; j_gene: TRBJ1-5; CDR3nt: TGCGCCAGCAGCCCCGGACAGGGCAATCAGCCCCAGCATTTT; CDR3aa: CASSPGQGNQPQHF
d_gene: TRBD2; abundance: NA; v_gene: TRBV11-3; j_gene: TRBJ2-5; CDR3nt: TGTGCCAGCAGCCCAGGACTAGCGGGACCGGGTGAGACCCAGTACTTC; CDR3aa: CASSPGLAGPGETQYF
d_gene: NA; abundance: NA; v_gene: TRBV11-2; j_gene: TRBJ2-7; CDR3nt: TGTGCCAGCAGCAGCACCTGGACGGAGCAGTACTTC; CDR3aa: CASSSTWTEQYF
d_gene: NA; abundance: NA; v_gene: TRBV6-5; j_gene: TRBJ2-5; CDR3nt: TGTGCCAGCAGTTACTCGAACAGTATGCCGGGGGAGACCCAGTACTTC; CDR3aa: CASSYSNSMPGETQYF
d_gene: TRBD2; abundance: once; v_gene: TRBV18; j_gene: TRBJ2-1; CDR3nt: TGTGCCAGCTCACCGCTGGCGGGGGTCGGCTCCTACAATGAGCAGTTCTTC; CDR3aa: CASSPLAGVGSYNEQFF
d_gene: TRBD1; abundance: once; v_gene: TRBV5-1; j_gene: TRBJ2-7; CDR3nt: TGCGCCAGCAGCTTGAGGCAGGGGGCCGACGAGCAGTACTTC; CDR3aa: CASSLRQGADEQYF
d_gene: TRBD2; abundance: once; v_gene: TRBV7-3; j_gene: TRBJ2-5; CDR3nt: TGTGCCAGCAGCTCAGGACTAGCGGGAGGGCCGGGTGAGACCCAGTACTTC; CDR3aa: CASSSGLAGGPGETQYF
d_gene: NA; abundance: NA; v_gene: TRBV2; j_gene: TRBJ1-4; CDR3nt: TGTGCCACAACGTATGCTAATGAAAAACTGTTTTTT; CDR3aa: CATTYANEKLFF
d_gene: NA; abundance: NA; v_gene: TRBV29-1; j_gene: TRBJ1-2; CDR3nt: TGCAGCGTTGACCGGCTCCTGAGCTATGGCTACACCTTC; CDR3aa: CSVDRLLSYGYTF
d_gene: TRBD1; abundance: NA; v_gene: TRBV4-1; j_gene: TRBJ1-2; CDR3nt: TGCGCCAGCAGCCTTAAGGAGACAGGGTCGGTCGGCTACACCTTC; CDR3aa: CASSLKETGSVGYTF
d_gene: NA; abundance: NA; v_gene: TRBV19; j_gene: TRBJ1-2; CDR3nt: TGTGCCAGTAGTGACCCCGAGAGGGCTAACTATGGCTACACCTTC; CDR3aa: CASSDPERANYGYTF
d_gene: NA; abundance: NA; v_gene: TRBV19; j_gene: TRBJ2-3; CDR3nt: TGTGCCAGTAGTGGAAAACTGGACAGCACAGATACGCAGTATTTT; CDR3aa: CASSGKLDSTDTQYF
d_gene: TRBD1; abundance: NA; v_gene: TRBV4-1; j_gene: TRBJ1-2; CDR3nt: TGCGCCAGCAGCCAGACTGACAGGGTTGGCTACACCTTC; CDR3aa: CASSQTDRVGYTF
d_gene: TRBD1; abundance: NA; v_gene: TRBV18; j_gene: TRBJ2-2; CDR3nt: TGTGCCAGCACGAAGGGGGCTGCCGGGGAGCTGTTTTTT; CDR3aa: CASTKGAAGELFF
d_gene: NA; abundance: NA; v_gene: TRBV9; j_gene: TRBJ2-7; CDR3nt: TGTGCCAGCAGCGCTCGACCAATTCCGGGACAATCCTACGAGCAGTACTTC; CDR3aa: CASSARPIPGQSYEQYF
d_gene: TRBD2; abundance: few; v_gene: TRBV9; j_gene: TRBJ2-1; CDR3nt: TGTGCCAGCAGCGTAAGCGGGGACTCCTACAATGAGCAGTTCTTC; CDR3aa: CASSVSGDSYNEQFF
d_gene: TRBD2; abundance: NA; v_gene: TRBV15; j_gene: TRBJ2-3; CDR3nt: TGTGCCACCAGCAGGACTAGCGGGAGTTCAGATACGCAGTATTTT; CDR3aa: CATSRTSGSSDTQYF
d_gene: NA; abundance: NA; v_gene: TRBV7-9; j_gene: TRBJ2-3; CDR3nt: TGTGCCAGCAGCCCAGCGGCAGATACGCAGTATTTT; CDR3aa: CASSPAADTQYF
d_gene: NA; abundance: NA; v_gene: TRBV5-1; j_gene: TRBJ2-7; CDR3nt: TGCGCCAGCAGCTTGGATTTGTATAGAGAATCCTACGAGCAGTACTTC; CDR3aa: CASSLDLYRESYEQYF
d_gene: TRBD1; abundance: NA; v_gene: TRBV7-8; j_gene: TRBJ1-5; CDR3nt: TGTGCCAGCAGCTTAGCGGTCCTTCAGGGGGACAATCAGCCCCAGCATTTT; CDR3aa: CASSLAVLQGDNQPQHF
d_gene: NA; abundance: NA; v_gene: TRBV28; j_gene: TRBJ2-7; CDR3nt: TGTGCCAGCTTTGGGACTCCCAGATACGAGCAGTACTTC; CDR3aa: CASFGTPRYEQYF
d_gene: NA; abundance: NA; v_gene: TRBV5-4; j_gene: TRBJ2-5; CDR3nt: TGTGCCAGCAGTTTCACACAAGAGACCCAGTACTTC; CDR3aa: CASSFTQETQYF
d_gene: NA; abundance: once; v_gene: TRBV7-6; j_gene: TRBJ2-2; CDR3nt: TGTGCCGGGTGGAGGGACACCGGGGAGCTGTTTTTT; CDR3aa: CAGWRDTGELFF
d_gene: TRBD2; abundance: NA; v_gene: TRBV5-1; j_gene: TRBJ2-2; CDR3nt: TGCGCCAGCAGCTCCCAAGCGGGGGCGAACACCGGGGAGCTGTTTTTT; CDR3aa: CASSSQAGANTGELFF
d_gene: NA; abundance: NA; v_gene: TRBV5-1; j_gene: TRBJ2-5; CDR3nt: TGCGCCAGCAGCTTGATTTTGGGAGCCGAAGAGACCCAGTACTTC; CDR3aa: CASSLILGAEETQYF
d_gene: NA; abundance: NA; v_gene: TRBV4-3; j_gene: TRBJ2-3; CDR3nt: TGCGCCAGCAGCCAAGAATTGGACAGCACAGATACGCAGTATTTT; CDR3aa: CASSQELDSTDTQYF
d_gene: NA; abundance: NA; v_gene: TRBV5-1; j_gene: TRBJ2-1; CDR3nt: TGCGCCAGCAGCTCCAACCCTGGGGAGGATTACAATGAGCAGTTCTTC; CDR3aa: CASSSNPGEDYNEQFF
d_gene: NA; abundance: NA; v_gene: TRBV19; j_gene: TRBJ2-1; CDR3nt: TGTGCCAGTAGTGGGAGATGGGGTGAGCAGTTCTTC; CDR3aa: CASSGRWGEQFF
d_gene: NA; abundance: NA; v_gene: TRBV30; j_gene: TRBJ1-4; CDR3nt: TGTGCCGGCGGGGGGAGAACTAATGAAAAACTGTTTTTT; CDR3aa: CAGGGRTNEKLFF
d_gene: TRBD2; abundance: NA; v_gene: TRBV27; j_gene: TRBJ2-1; CDR3nt: TGTGCCAGCAATTTATGGGGGACTAGCGGGAGGGGAAGCAATGAGCAGTTCTTC; CDR3aa: CASNLWGTSGRGSNEQFF
d_gene: NA; abundance: NA; v_gene: TRBV30; j_gene: TRBJ1-1; CDR3nt: TGTGCCTGGAGTGTTAGGGATATGAACACTGAAGCTTTCTTT; CDR3aa: CAWSVRDMNTEAFF
d_gene: TRBD2; abundance: NA; v_gene: TRBV14; j_gene: TRBJ2-1; CDR3nt: TGTGCCAGCAGCCAAGAATTTAGCGGGAGGGGCAATGAGCAGTTCTTC; CDR3aa: CASSQEFSGRGNEQFF
d_gene: NA; abundance: NA; v_gene: TRBV18; j_gene: TRBJ1-4; CDR3nt: TGTGCCAGCTCACCAAGACCCGACAGAGCAACTAATGAAAAACTGTTTTTT; CDR3aa: CASSPRPDRATNEKLFF
d_gene: NA; abundance: NA; v_gene: TRBV29-1; j_gene: TRBJ1-1; CDR3nt: TGCAGCGTTGCCATCGGGAGTATGAACACTGAAGCTTTCTTT; CDR3aa: CSVAIGSMNTEAFF
d_gene: NA; abundance: NA; v_gene: TRBV28; j_gene: TRBJ1-5; CDR3nt: TGTGCCACCGGAGTTACTGCTTATCAGCCCCAGCATTTT; CDR3aa: CATGVTAYQPQHF
d_gene: TRBD2; abundance: NA; v_gene: TRBV27; j_gene: TRBJ2-7; CDR3nt: TGTGCCAGCCGGACTAGCGGGAGAAGAGAGCAGTACTTC; CDR3aa: CASRTSGRREQYF
d_gene: TRBD1; abundance: NA; v_gene: TRBV30; j_gene: TRBJ1-5; CDR3nt: TGTGCCTGGAGTGCCGGGACAGGGGGCGGTCAGCCCCAGCATTTT; CDR3aa: CAWSAGTGGGQPQHF
d_gene: NA; abundance: NA; v_gene: TRBV28; j_gene: TRBJ2-1; CDR3nt: TGTGCCAGCAGTCCCCCGCTAGCCGGGCAGTTCTTC; CDR3aa: CASSPPLAGQFF
d_gene: NA; abundance: NA; v_gene: TRBV15; j_gene: TRBJ2-3; CDR3nt: TGTGCCACCAGCAGATCCGGACAGTCAGATACGCAGTATTTT; CDR3aa: CATSRSGQSDTQYF
d_gene: TRBD2; abundance: NA; v_gene: TRBV28; j_gene: TRBJ2-2; CDR3nt: TGTGCCAGCAAGCGGGGTGGTCCCGGGGAGCTGTTTTTT; CDR3aa: CASKRGGPGELFF
d_gene: NA; abundance: NA; v_gene: TRBV4-1; j_gene: TRBJ1-4; CDR3nt: TGCGCCAGCAGCTCCCCACATGAAAAACTGTTTTTT; CDR3aa: CASSSPHEKLFF
d_gene: NA; abundance: few; v_gene: TRBV19; j_gene: TRBJ1-5; CDR3nt: TGTGCCAGTAGTGTCCGCGGTCAGCCCCAGCATTTT; CDR3aa: CASSVRGQPQHF